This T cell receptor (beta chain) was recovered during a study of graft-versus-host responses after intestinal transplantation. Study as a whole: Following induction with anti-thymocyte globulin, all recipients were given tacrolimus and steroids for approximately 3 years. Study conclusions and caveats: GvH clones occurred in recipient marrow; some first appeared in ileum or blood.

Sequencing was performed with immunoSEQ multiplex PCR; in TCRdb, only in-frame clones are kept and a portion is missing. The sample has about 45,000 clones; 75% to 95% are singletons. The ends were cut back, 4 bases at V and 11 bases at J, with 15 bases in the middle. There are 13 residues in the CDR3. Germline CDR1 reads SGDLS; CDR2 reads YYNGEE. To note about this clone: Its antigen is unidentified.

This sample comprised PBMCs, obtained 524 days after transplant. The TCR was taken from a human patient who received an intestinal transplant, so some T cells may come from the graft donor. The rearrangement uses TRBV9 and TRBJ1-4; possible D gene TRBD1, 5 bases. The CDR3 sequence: CASSSPVGEKLFF. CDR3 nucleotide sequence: TGTGCCAGCAGCTCCCCAGTGGGGGAGAAACTGTTTTTT.